This TCR beta chain was sequenced for a study of shared clonotypes between healthy human individuals. Looking at the study overall: Donors consisted of a couple of women and a few men between 18 and 49.

The naive CD8 fraction comprised CD45RO-negative cells positively selected for CCR7 and excluded terminally differentiated effector memory CD45RA+ cells. General observations from the study: Only blood underwent sampling, and tissue repertoires likely differ.

TCRdb keeps only in-frame clones here, not all; method: immunoSEQ multiplex PCR. The top ten clones hold 0.85% to 1.3% of a sample with over 2 million clones, about 95% of them seen once. The V gene end was trimmed by 0 bases and the J gene end by 4 bases; junction bases not matched to a gene: 7. CDR3 size: 17 residues. Per the germline V gene, CDR1 is SEHNR and CDR2 is FQNEAQ (reference sequence). A remark on this clone: The antigen is unknown.

The receptor was isolated from a man aged 18 to 29 in good health. Sequencing was carried out using naive CD8+ T cells sorted from blood. The chain links TRBV7-9 to TRBJ2-1; 9 bases map to TRBD2. DNA of the CDR3: TGTGCCAGCAGCTTAGCTATGGCGGGAGGGTCGTACAATGAGCAGTTCTTC. This encodes CASSLAMAGGSYNEQFF.